This T cell receptor (beta chain) was sequenced during a study of patients and donors after allogeneic stem cell transplantation. Trimming took off 4 bases at V and 3 bases at J, with 10 bases between the two ends. The CDR3 is made up of 13 amino acids. The germline CDR1 and CDR2 sequences are SGDLS and YYNGEE. Only a few counts were recorded for this clonotype. MiXCR was run by TCRdb on the RT-PCR reads, yielding one entry per CDR3 protein. This sample yields about 960,000 distinct CDR3 sequences, of which approximately 18% are seen a single time; roughly 6% belongs to the top ten. The specimen sequenced was blood, either unsorted or a sorted T cell fraction (not recorded which). The rearrangement joins TRBV9 to TRBJ1-2; tentatively, D is TRBD1 (6 bases). The receptor was derived from a human donor who was either an allogeneic HSCT recipient or a stem cell or donor lymphocyte infusion donor (not recorded which). It is not recorded whose cells these are; they may come from a transplant donor. The chain's CDR3 is CASSNRADYGYTF. CDR3 sequence (DNA): TGTGCCAGCAGCAACAGGGCCGACTATGGCTACACCTTC.